A selection of T cell receptor beta chains follows, all from one sample in a study of blood T cell repertoires in COVID-19. Using immunoSEQ multiplex PCR, the repertoire was profiled, and TCRdb retains in-frame clones only, with some absent. The sample holds under 200,000 clones; approximately 85% are singletons and the top ten take around 2.7%. What was sequenced was peripheral blood. These TCRs come from a woman older than 75 with COVID-19, enrolled during active disease. Both conserved end residues are part of each CDR3. The D gene is left open where the match is weak. Rows give clone size only sometimes, using once, few, many, or a class for an expanded clone.

TRBJ1-2 TRBV28 NA NA TGTGCCAGCAGTTGGGGCAGCTTTTATGGCTACACCTTC CASSWGSFYGYTF
TRBJ1-6 TRBV6-6 TRBD1 NA TGTGCCAGCACCAATATAGGACAGGGAAATTCACCCCTCCACTTT CASTNIGQGNSPLHF
TRBJ1-1 TRBV19 NA NA TGTGCCAGTACCCTCGGAACTCTAGGTACTGAAGCTTTCTTT CASTLGTLGTEAFF
TRBJ1-5 TRBV4-1 NA few TGCGCCAGCAGCCAAGGGGCAGTGGATAGTCAGCCCCAGCATTTT CASSQGAVDSQPQHF
TRBJ2-5 TRBV30 NA once TGTGCCTGGAGTGGGGACTACCAAGAGACCCAGTACTTC CAWSGDYQETQYF
TRBJ2-5 TRBV6-5 TRBD2 NA TGTGCCAGCAGTTACCCGGGGGGAGAGACCCAGTACTTC CASSYPGGETQYF
TRBJ1-2 TRBV25-1 NA NA TGTGCCAGCAGTGAATCTGGCCCCCAGGGGAGTTATGGCTACACCTTC CASSESGPQGSYGYTF
TRBJ1-1 TRBV19 NA NA TGTGCCAGTAGTCCCCTAGAGGGTGAAGCTTTCTTT CASSPLEGEAFF
TRBJ1-2 TRBV12-3/TRBV12-4 NA once TGTGCCAGCAGATTAAATGGGGCTGGCTACACCTTC CASRLNGAGYTF
TRBJ1-2 TRBV18 NA NA TGTGCCAGCTCGACAGACCTCTATGGCTACACCTTC CASSTDLYGYTF
TRBJ2-2 TRBV2 TRBD1 NA TGTGCCAGCAGAAACAGGGGGCTGGACACCGGGGAGCTGTTTTTT CASRNRGLDTGELFF
TRBJ1-2 TRBV5-4 TRBD1 NA TGTGCCAGCAGCGCCGGGACAGGGCTGTATGGCTACACCTTC CASSAGTGLYGYTF
TRBJ2-1 TRBV15 NA NA TGTGCCACCAGCAGAGATCCCCCAGGGTGGCTCGATGAGCAGTTCTTC CATSRDPPGWLDEQFF
TRBJ2-7 TRBV30 NA NA TGTGCCTGGAGTCCGGGACACACCTACGAGCAGTACTTC CAWSPGHTYEQYF
TRBJ2-7 TRBV18 NA NA TGTGCCAGCTCACCACCAGTACGGGTCTACGAGCAGTACTTC CASSPPVRVYEQYF
TRBJ1-2 TRBV28 TRBD1 NA TGTGCCAGCAGTTCCCCGACAGGGATAGACTATGGCTACACCTTC CASSSPTGIDYGYTF
TRBJ1-3 TRBV7-3 TRBD1 few TGTGCCAGCAGCTACGGGACAGGGACTGGAAACACCATATATTTT CASSYGTGTGNTIYF
TRBJ2-3 TRBV27 NA NA TGTGCCAGCAGTTTAAAGGGAGGAGGGTTCCCAGATACGCAGTATTTT CASSLKGGGFPDTQYF
TRBJ2-5 TRBV2 NA NA TGTGCCAGCTACAGGGAGCCCCAAGAGACCCAGTACTTC CASYREPQETQYF
TRBJ1-5 TRBV10-3 TRBD1 NA TGTGCCATCAGTCCAGAACAGGGGGGCAATCAGCCCCAGCATTTT CAISPEQGGNQPQHF
TRBJ2-2 TRBV9 NA few TGTGCCAGCAGCGAGGAGGGGGAGCTGTTTTTT CASSEEGELFF
TRBJ2-7 TRBV13 TRBD1 NA TGTGCCAGCAGCTTTCTCCGGGACAGGGCGTACGAGCAGTACTTC CASSFLRDRAYEQYF
TRBJ2-1 TRBV5-1 TRBD2 NA TGCGCCAGCAGCCCCGGGGGGGCGGGAGGGTACAATGAGCAGTTCTTC CASSPGGAGGYNEQFF